These T cell receptor beta chains were read from a single sample in a study of T cells after yellow fever vaccination. TCRdb reanalysed the 5' RACE reads using MiXCR and keeps one entry per CDR3 protein. Here the sample spans approximately 610,000 distinct CDR3 sequences, less than 20% being singletons. Specimen: PBMCs, collected roughly 5 days after the first yellow fever vaccination. The receptors originated from a man aged 18 to 35 who received the YFV17D yellow fever vaccine. CDR3s include the opening cysteine and the closing phenylalanine or tryptophan.

V gene,CDR3 protein
TRBV7-9,CASSLGEGLGNGEQFF
TRBV5-5,CASSLALGEWTEAFF
TRBV7-2,CASSSSRWAMDTQYF
TRBV20-1,CSASSSLRSQETQYF
TRBV11-2,CASSIDTGLAGFYEQYF
TRBV10-2,CASRRAGEDEQYF
TRBV7-9,CASSPRESTEAFF
TRBV24-1,CATSEIAWRNYTEAFF
TRBV24-1,CATSTSTGVWESTDTQYF
TRBV20-1,CSALLAGYEQFF
TRBV5-4,CASSRDENYNEQFF
TRBV5-4,CASSSGPRMNTGELFF
TRBV7-9,CASSSPLAFWEQFF
TRBV12-3/TRBV12-4,CASRAVGSGGYTF
TRBV5-5,CASSFLPQALSYEQYF
TRBV7-6,CASSQGLGPGGTDTQYF
TRBV29-1,CSGMGGMGTEAFF
TRBV7-2,CASSPDYTTYNEQFF
TRBV3-1,CASSRSQGPQHF
TRBV6-5,CASGHSNQPQHF
TRBV2,CASRPGRGGTEAFF
TRBV20-1,CSASDNYEQYF
TRBV20-1,CSASQPGTSKTQYF
TRBV15,CATSRLAGDTGELFF
TRBV28,CASSLELRETQYF
TRBV28,CASSLTGPPRGTGELFF
TRBV7-9,CASSIGIAKNIQYF
TRBV3-1,CASSPQQGRIGYTF
TRBV5-1,CASSLWGVNTEAFF
TRBV5-6,CASSQGAPDTGELFF
TRBV6-2/TRBV6-3,CASSYSETSTTDTQYF
TRBV28,CASIGGAFRNEQFF
TRBV6-1,CASSEGGGGFDTQYF
TRBV5-4,CASSLSRDKGQDEQFF
TRBV5-4,CASRLTTSGGSTDTQYF
TRBV12-3/TRBV12-4,CASSKLETNSPLHF
TRBV2,CASRETSGGNHEQFF
TRBV4-2,CASSQAIAADTQYF
TRBV18,CASSPSVEQFF
TRBV6-1,CASSEGALLRETQYF
TRBV11-2,CASSSSDRETETQYF
TRBV6-6,CASSLTVHGYTF
TRBV20-1,CSTTGSTGELFF
TRBV5-1,CASSLGVSYGYTF
TRBV7-9,CASRSDRGDNSPLHF
TRBV20-1,CSARRTSGGAISGANVLTF
TRBV20-1,CSARDLAYPLNTDTQYF
TRBV24-1,CATSDGRGGGYTF
TRBV19,CASSINVPGTGVGGTYEQYF
TRBV10-3,CAISESPDSSGNTIYF
TRBV3-1,CASSQVGASGTQYF
TRBV28,CASSLVTAYNEQFF
TRBV7-9,CASGTTTEAFF
TRBV25-1,CASSGDRPETQYF
TRBV4-3,CASSQGPGANVLTF
TRBV7-9,CASSPGTGGETYGYTF
TRBV20-1,CSAGPPGTSGGETQYF
TRBV3-1,CASSHRGYNSPLHF